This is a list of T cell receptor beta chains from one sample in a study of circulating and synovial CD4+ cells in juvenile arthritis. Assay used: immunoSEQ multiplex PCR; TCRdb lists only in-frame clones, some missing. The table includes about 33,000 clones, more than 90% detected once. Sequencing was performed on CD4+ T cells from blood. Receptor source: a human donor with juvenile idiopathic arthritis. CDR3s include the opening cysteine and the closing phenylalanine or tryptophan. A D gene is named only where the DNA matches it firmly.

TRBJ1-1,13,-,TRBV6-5,TGTGCCAGCAGCCGGACAACGAACACTGAAGCTTTCTTT,CASSRTTNTEAFF
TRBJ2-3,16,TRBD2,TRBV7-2,TGTGCCAGCAGCAAATTAGCGGGAACTAGCACAGATACGCAGTATTTT,CASSKLAGTSTDTQYF
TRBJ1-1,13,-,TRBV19,TGTGCCAGTAGTATAGACACTGACACTGAAGCTTTCTTT,CASSIDTDTEAFF
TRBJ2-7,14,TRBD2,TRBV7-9,TGTGCCAGCAGCTTCACGGGGGGGACCTACGAGCAGTACTTC,CASSFTGGTYEQYF
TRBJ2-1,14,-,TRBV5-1,TGCGCCAGCAGCTTGGGACAGACCTACAATGAGCAGTTCTTC,CASSLGQTYNEQFF
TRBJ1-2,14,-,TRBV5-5,TGTGCCAGCAGTAACCCTGACGGGGGATATGGCTACACCTTC,CASSNPDGGYGYTF
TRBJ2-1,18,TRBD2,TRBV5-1,TGCGCCAGCAGCAAACCCGGGACTAGTAACGCCCCTGGCAATGAGCAGTTCTTC,CASSKPGTSNAPGNEQFF
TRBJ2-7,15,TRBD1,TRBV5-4,TGTGCCAGCAGCTTGGTTGCGACAGGGACCTACGAGCAGTACTTC,CASSLVATGTYEQYF
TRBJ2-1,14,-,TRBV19,TGTGCCAGTAGTAAGGGGGTCAGCTACAATGAGCAGTTCTTC,CASSKGVSYNEQFF
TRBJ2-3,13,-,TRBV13,TGTGCCAGCAGCTTACCTAGCACAGATACGCAGTATTTT,CASSLPSTDTQYF
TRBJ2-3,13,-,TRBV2,TGTGCCAGCAGGACGCTGCCGGGAGATACGCAGTATTTT,CASRTLPGDTQYF
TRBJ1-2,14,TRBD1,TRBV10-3,TGTGCCATCAGTGAGTCTGCGGCAGGGGGTGGCTACACCTTC,CAISESAAGGGYTF
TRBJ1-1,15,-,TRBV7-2,TGTGCCAGCAGCTTAGCAGTTGGGACACTCACTGAAGCTTTCTTT,CASSLAVGTLTEAFF
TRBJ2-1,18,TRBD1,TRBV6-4,TGTGCCAGCAGTGCTCTCCCCCGGCCTCTTAACAGGGGCAATGAGCAGTTCTTC,CASSALPRPLNRGNEQFF